Here is one T cell receptor (beta chain) with its context. The sample originates from a study of T-cell memory formation after mild COVID-19. Study details: Largely, TCR clusters stayed within a single donor.

CDR3 length: 16 amino acids. V lost 5 bases to trimming and J lost 1 base, with 18 bases between them. Germline loops: CDR1 SGHRS, CDR2 YFSETQ. Each CDR3 protein gets one entry after TCRdb re-called the 5' RACE reads with MiXCR. The data contain around 410,000 distinct CDR3 sequences, 23% of them singletons. The clonotype comes from an adult woman who had mild COVID-19 (a few samples of this study predate the infection). Cell type and time point are not known. V gene TRBV5-1 combines with J gene TRBJ1-1, with a weak D call TRBD1 (5 bases). The sequenced sample was PBMCs or a T cell subset sorted from them (not recorded which). The DNA for the CDR3 is TGCGCCAGCAGGCCCTTGTCCGTTGGGGGGAACACTGAAGCTTTCTTT. It codes for CASRPLSVGGNTEAFF.